In its sample, the clone carrying this TCR beta chain was seen a few times. TCRdb used MiXCR to reprocess the RT-PCR reads, holding one entry per CDR3 protein. The sample lists roughly 540,000 distinct CDR3 sequences, under 25% occurring once. The data stem from a study of response to subunit inactivated influenza vaccine. The CDR3 totals 14 residues. Germline V CDR1 and CDR2: MDHEN, SYDVKM. V lost 3 bases, J lost 5 bases, and 10 bases lay in between. The same data also contributed to another study, on T cells expressing NK-cell markers. As that report states: 5'RACE template switching built TCR beta cDNA with unique molecular identifiers. Six donors carried dominant NKG2C+ clonotypes that made up roughly 1.0-7.0% of their CD8+ T cells.

The rearrangement joins TRBV28 to TRBJ1-4; D not resolved. This receptor was identified in a man aged 50-60 years who received an inactivated influenza vaccine. The sequencing here drew on CD4+ T cells sorted from PBMCs, taken 12 days after vaccination. Here the CDR3 DNA reads TGTGCCAGCAGTTTGGTTGGAGAGAATGAAAAACTGTTTTTT. It codes for CASSLVGENEKLFF.